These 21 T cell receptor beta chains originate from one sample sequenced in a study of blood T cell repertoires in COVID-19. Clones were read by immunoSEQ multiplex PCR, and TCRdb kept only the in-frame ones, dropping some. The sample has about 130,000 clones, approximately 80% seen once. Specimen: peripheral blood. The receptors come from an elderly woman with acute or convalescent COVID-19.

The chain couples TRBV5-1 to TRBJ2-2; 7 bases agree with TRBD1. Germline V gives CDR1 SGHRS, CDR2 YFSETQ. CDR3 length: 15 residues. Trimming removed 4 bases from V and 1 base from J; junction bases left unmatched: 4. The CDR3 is CASSIGQENTGELFF. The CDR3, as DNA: TGCGCCAGCAGCATAGGACAGGAGAACACCGGGGAGCTGTTTTTT.

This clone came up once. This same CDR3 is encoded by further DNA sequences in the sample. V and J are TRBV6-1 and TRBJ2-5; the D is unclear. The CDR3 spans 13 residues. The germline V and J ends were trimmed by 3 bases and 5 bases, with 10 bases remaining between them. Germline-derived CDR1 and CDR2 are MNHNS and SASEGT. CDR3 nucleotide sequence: TGTGCCAGCAGTGAGGCCCGCGGCGAGACCCAGTACTTC. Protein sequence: CASSEARGETQYF.

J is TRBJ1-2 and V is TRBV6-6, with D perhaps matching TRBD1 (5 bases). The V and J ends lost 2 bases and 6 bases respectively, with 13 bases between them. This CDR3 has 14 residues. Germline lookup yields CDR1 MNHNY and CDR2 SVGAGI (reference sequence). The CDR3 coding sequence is TGTGCCAGCAGTTACAGCGGGGGACGGAATGGCTACACCTTC. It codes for CASSYSGGRNGYTF.

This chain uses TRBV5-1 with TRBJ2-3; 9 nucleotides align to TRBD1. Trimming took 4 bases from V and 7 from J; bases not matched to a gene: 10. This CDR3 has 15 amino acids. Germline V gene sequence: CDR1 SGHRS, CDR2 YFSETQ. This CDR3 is CASSVIGQGTNTQYF. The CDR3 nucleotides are TGCGCCAGCAGCGTAATAGGACAGGGGACGAATACGCAGTATTTT.

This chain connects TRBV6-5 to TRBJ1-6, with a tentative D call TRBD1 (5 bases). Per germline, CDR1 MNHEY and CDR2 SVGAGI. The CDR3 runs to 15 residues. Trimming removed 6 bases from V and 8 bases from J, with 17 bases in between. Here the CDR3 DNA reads TGTGCCAGCAGCTCCCGGGGGAGGTTGGATTCACCCCTCCACTTT. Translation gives CASSSRGRLDSPLHF.

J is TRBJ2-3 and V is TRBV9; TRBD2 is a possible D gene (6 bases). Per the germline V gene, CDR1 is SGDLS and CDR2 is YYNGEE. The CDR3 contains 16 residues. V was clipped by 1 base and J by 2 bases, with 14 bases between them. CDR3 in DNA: TGTGCCAGCAGCGTACGCGGGGACTTCAACACAGATACGCAGTATTTT. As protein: CASSVRGDFNTDTQYF.

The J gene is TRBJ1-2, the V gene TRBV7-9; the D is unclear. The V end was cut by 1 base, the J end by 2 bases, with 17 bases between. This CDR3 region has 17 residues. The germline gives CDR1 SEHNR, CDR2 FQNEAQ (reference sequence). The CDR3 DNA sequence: TGTGCCAGCAGCTTAGGGGAGACACGTCGTACCAACTATGGCTACACCTTC. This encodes CASSLGETRRTNYGYTF.

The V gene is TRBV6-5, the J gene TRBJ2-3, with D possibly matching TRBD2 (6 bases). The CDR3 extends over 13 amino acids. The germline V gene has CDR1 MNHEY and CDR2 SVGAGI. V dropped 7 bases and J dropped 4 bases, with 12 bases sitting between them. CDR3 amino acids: CASIPSGADTQYF. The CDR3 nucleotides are TGTGCCAGCATCCCATCGGGGGCAGATACGCAGTATTTT.

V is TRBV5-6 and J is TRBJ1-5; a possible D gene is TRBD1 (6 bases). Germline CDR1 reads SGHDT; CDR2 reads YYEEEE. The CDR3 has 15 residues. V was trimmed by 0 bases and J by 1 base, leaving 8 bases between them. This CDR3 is CASSLAGASNQPQHF. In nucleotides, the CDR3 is TGTGCCAGCAGCTTGGCAGGGGCAAGCAATCAGCCCCAGCATTTT.

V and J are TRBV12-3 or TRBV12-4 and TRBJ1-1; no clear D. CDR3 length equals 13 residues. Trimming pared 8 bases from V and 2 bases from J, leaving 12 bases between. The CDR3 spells CASRPWSNTEAFF. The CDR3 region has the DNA TGTGCCAGCCGACCCTGGAGTAACACTGAAGCTTTCTTT.

In DNA, the CDR3 is TGTGCCAGCAGCTTAACACACCCAGACACTGAAGCTTTCTTT. Its translation: CASSLTHPDTEAFF. V gene TRBV7-3 combines with J gene TRBJ1-1; D gene ambiguous. There are 14 residues in the CDR3. Trimming shortened V by 0 bases and J by 3 bases, and 8 bases separated the two germline ends. The germline gives CDR1 SGHTA, CDR2 FQGTGA.

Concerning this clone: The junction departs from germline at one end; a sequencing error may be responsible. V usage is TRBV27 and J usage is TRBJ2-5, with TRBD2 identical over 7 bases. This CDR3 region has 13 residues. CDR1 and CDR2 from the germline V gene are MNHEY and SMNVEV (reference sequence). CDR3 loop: CASSVSGGKTQYF. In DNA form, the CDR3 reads TGTGCCAGCAGTGTATCGGGGGGTAAGACCCAGTACTTC.

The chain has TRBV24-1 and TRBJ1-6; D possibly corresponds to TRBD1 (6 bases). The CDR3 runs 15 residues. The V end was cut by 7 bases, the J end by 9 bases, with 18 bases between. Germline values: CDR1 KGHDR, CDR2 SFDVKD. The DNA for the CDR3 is TGTGCCACCAGCCACTACAGGGCCCGAGGTTCACCCCTCCACTTT. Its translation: CATSHYRARGSPLHF.

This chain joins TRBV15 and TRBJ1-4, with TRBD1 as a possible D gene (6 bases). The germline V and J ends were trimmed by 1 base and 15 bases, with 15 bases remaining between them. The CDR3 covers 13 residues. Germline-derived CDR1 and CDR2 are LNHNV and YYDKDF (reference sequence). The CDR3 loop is CATSRVGALPVFF. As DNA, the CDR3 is TGTGCCACCAGCAGAGTGGGGGCCCTACCGGTGTTTTTT.

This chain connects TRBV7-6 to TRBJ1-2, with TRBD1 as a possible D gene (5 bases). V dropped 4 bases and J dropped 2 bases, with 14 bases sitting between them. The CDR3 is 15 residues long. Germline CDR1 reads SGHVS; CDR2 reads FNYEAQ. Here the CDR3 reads CASSSPPGGNYGYTF. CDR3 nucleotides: TGTGCCAGCAGCTCACCCCCCGGGGGAAACTATGGCTACACCTTC.

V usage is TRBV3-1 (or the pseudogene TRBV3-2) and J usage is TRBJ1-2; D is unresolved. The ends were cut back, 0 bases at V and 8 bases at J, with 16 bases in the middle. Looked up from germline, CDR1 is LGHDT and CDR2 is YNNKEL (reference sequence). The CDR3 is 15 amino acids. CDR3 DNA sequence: TGTGCCAGCAGCCAAGATTGGGAGGGATCGGGCGGCTACACCTTC. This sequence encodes CASSQDWEGSGGYTF.

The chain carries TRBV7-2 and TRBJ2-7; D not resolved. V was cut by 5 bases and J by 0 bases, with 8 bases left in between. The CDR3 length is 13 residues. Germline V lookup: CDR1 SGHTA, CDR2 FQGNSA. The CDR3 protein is CASSLTSSYEQYF. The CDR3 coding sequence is TGTGCCAGCAGCCTCACTTCCTCCTACGAGCAGTACTTC.

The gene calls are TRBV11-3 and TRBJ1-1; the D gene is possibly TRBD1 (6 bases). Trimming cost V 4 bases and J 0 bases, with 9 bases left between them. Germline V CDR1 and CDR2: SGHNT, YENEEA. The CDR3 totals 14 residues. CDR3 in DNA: TGTGCCAGCAGCTCAGGGGCTATGAACACTGAAGCTTTCTTT. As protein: CASSSGAMNTEAFF.

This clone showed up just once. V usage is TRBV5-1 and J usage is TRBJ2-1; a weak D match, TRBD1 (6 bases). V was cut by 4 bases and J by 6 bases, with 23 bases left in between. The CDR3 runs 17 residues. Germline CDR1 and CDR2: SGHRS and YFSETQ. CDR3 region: CASSPAPGHRSANEQFF. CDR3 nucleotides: TGCGCCAGCAGCCCAGCGCCGGGACACCGCTCGGCCAATGAGCAGTTCTTC.

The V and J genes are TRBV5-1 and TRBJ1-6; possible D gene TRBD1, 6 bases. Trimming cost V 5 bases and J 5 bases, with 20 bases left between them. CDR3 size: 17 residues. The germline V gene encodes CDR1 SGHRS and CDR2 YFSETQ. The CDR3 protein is CASRVDSTHPNNSPLHF. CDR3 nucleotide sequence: TGCGCCAGCAGGGTGGACAGCACGCACCCAAATAATTCACCCCTCCACTTT.

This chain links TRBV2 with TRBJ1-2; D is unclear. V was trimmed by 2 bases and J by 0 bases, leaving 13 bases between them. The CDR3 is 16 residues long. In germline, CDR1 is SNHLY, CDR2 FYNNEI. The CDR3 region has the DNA TGTGCCAGCAGTGAACTCCGTTTAGAGGCTAACTATGGCTACACCTTC. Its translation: CASSELRLEANYGYTF.